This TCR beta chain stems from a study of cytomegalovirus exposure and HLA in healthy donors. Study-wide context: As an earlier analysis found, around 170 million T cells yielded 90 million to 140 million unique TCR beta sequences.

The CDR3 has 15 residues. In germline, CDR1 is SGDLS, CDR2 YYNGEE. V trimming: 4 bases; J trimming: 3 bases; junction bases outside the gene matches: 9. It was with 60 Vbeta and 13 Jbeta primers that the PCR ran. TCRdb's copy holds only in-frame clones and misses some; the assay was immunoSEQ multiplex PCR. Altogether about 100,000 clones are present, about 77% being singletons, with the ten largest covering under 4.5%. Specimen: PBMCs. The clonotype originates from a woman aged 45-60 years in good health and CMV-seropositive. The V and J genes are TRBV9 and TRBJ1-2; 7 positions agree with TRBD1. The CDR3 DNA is TGTGCCAGCAGCCAAGGGGACAGCGCCTACTATGGCTACACCTTC. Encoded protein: CASSQGDSAYYGYTF.